Below are 15 T cell receptor beta chains sequenced from a single sample in a study of T cells in Graves' hyperthyroidism and ophthalmopathy. Amplified regions were TCR beta CDR3 sequences from RNA transcripts. Primed by the HTBI set, a first-round RT-PCR was run on the TCR CDR3. From the multiplex PCR reads, TCRdb called clonotypes with MiXCR, one entry per CDR3 protein. The table has hundreds of thousands of distinct CDR3 sequences, 16% seen once; the top ten hold 2.5% to 4%. The specimen was blood. The source is a woman in her forties with Graves' ophthalmopathy.

J is TRBJ2-3 and V is TRBV29-1; TRBD2 agrees at 8 bases. The CDR3 length is 16 residues. With 2 bases clipped from V and 3 bases from J, the junction kept 10 bases outside the gene matches. Germline CDR1 and CDR2: SQVTM and ANQGSEA. DNA for the CDR3: TGCAGCGTTGAACCGGGCGGACTAGCTTCAACAGATACGCAGTATTTT. This gives the protein CSVEPGGLASTDTQYF.

This chain links TRBV7-9 with TRBJ2-7, with D possibly being TRBD1 or TRBD2 (5 bases each). From germline, CDR1 is SEHNR and CDR2 FQNEAQ (reference sequence). The V end lost 2 bases, the J end lost 6 bases, and 17 bases lay between the germline ends. The CDR3 covers 15 residues. DNA for the CDR3: TGTGCCAGCAGCTTAAGCTCCACGGGGCGCTCCGAGCAGTACTTC. Its protein is CASSLSSTGRSEQYF.

Only a few counts were recorded for this clonotype. The rearrangement uses TRBV20-1 and TRBJ2-3; either TRBD1 or TRBD2 may supply D (7 bases each). Germline CDR1 DFQATT, CDR2 SNEGSKA (reference sequence). Trimming shortened V by 5 bases and J by 5 bases, and 20 bases separated the two germline ends. The CDR3 has 15 amino acids. CDR3 loop: CSAPRGGGPGDTQYF. Written as DNA, the CDR3 is TGCAGTGCTCCCAGGGGGGGGGGCCCGGGAGATACGCAGTATTTT.

J is TRBJ2-2 and V is TRBV6-5; D is perhaps TRBD2 (5 bases). The germline V gene has CDR1 MNHEY and CDR2 SVGAGI. Trimming pared 7 bases from V and 6 bases from J, leaving 18 bases between. This CDR3 contains 15 residues. CDR3 nucleotides: TGTGCCAGCAATTCACCCGCGGGTAGCGCCGGGGAGCTGTTTTTT. Translation gives CASNSPAGSAGELFF.

This clonotype was seen many times. This rearrangement joins TRBV6-1 to TRBJ1-4; 10 nucleotides line up with TRBD1. Per the germline V gene, CDR1 is MNHNS and CDR2 is SASEGT. J gave up 8 bases and V 6 bases, and 3 bases lay outside the gene matches. The CDR3 runs 13 residues. In DNA, the CDR3 is TGTGCCAGCAGAGGGACAGGGGTCGAAAAACTGTTTTTT. Its protein is CASRGTGVEKLFF.

In this sample, this clonotype turned up many times. The chain is built from TRBV30 and TRBJ1-5, with D unresolved. This CDR3 comprises 14 residues. V was trimmed by 2 bases and J by 6 bases, leaving 14 bases between them. Per the germline V gene, CDR1 is GTSNPN and CDR2 is SVGIG (reference sequence). The DNA of the CDR3 is TGTGCCTGGAGTCGAGGGCAGGAGGTTCAGCCCCAGCATTTT. Translated: CAWSRGQEVQPQHF.

This clonotype was counted ten times or more. The chain uses TRBV28 and TRBJ2-7, with 8 bases fitting TRBD1. The V gene end was trimmed by 4 bases and the J gene end by 4 bases; junction bases not matched to a gene: 9. Germline V gives CDR1 MDHEN, CDR2 SYDVKM. The CDR3 spans 15 residues. CDR3 sequence: CASSSPGGLPYEQYF. CDR3 DNA: TGTGCCAGCAGTTCCCCAGGGGGCTTGCCATACGAGCAGTACTTC.

This clonotype came up many times. CDR3 in DNA: TGTGCCAGCAGCAGGAAGGACGAGCAGTACTTC. Translation gives CASSRKDEQYF. The genes are TRBV28 and TRBJ2-7; no clear D. Looked up from germline, CDR1 is MDHEN and CDR2 is SYDVKM. The CDR3 loop spans 11 amino acids. V was clipped by 6 bases and J by 5 bases, with 8 bases between them. The whole variable domain, remainder taken from reference TRBV28 and TRBJ2-7, is DVKVTQSSRYLVKRTGEKVFLECVQDMDHENMFWYRQDPGLGLRLIYFSYDVKMKEKGDIPEGYSVSREKKERFSLILESASTNQTSMYLCASSRKDEQYFGPGTRLTVT.

This clonotype was picked up many times. The chain couples TRBV30 to TRBJ2-1; TRBD2 matches at 10 bases. The CDR3 is 14 residues long. Germline CDR1 and CDR2: GTSNPN and SVGIG (reference sequence). V shed 1 base and J 3 bases; nucleotides not matched to a gene: 0. CDR3 sequence reads: CAWSGTSGYNEQFF. The CDR3 DNA follows: TGTGCCTGGAGTGGGACTAGCGGCTACAATGAGCAGTTCTTC.

This clonotype was picked up many times. The rearrangement uses TRBV11-2 and TRBJ2-5; 7 bases line up with TRBD2. The CDR3 sequence is 17 residues long. Unmatched junction bases numbered 13, after V lost 1 base and J lost 5 bases. CDR1 and CDR2 (germline): SGHAT, FQNNGV. This chain's CDR3 is CASSLVPSSGIVETQYF. In DNA, the CDR3 is TGTGCCAGCAGCTTAGTTCCGTCTAGCGGAATTGTCGAGACCCAGTACTTC.

The rearrangement links TRBV24-1 to TRBJ1-2, with 7 bases that match TRBD1. The germline V gene encodes CDR1 KGHDR and CDR2 SFDVKD. This CDR3 is built from 14 residues. The ends lost 4 bases at V and 5 bases at J; junction bases unmatched: 6. The CDR3 DNA follows: TGTGCCACCAGTGACTCCGACAGGGTTTATGGCTACACCTTC. It is translated as CATSDSDRVYGYTF.

The table lists this clonotype with many counts. The CDR3, as DNA: TGTGCCAGCTCGTTTACTGGCTTGGGTTCACCCCTCCACTTT. Translation gives CASSFTGLGSPLHF. V is TRBV2 and J is TRBJ1-6; D unresolved. The V gene's germline CDR1 is SNHLY and CDR2 FYNNEI. The CDR3 runs 14 residues. V was cut by 8 bases and J by 9 bases, with 17 bases left in between.

The table lists this clonotype with many counts. This sequence joins TRBV28 and TRBJ1-2; tentative D call: TRBD1 (5 bases). The CDR3 extends over 15 amino acids. The germline gives CDR1 MDHEN, CDR2 SYDVKM. Deletions cut 6 bases from V and 5 bases from J, with 19 bases between. As DNA, the CDR3 is TGTGCCAGCAGCCCAGGAACAGGTTGGGGGTATGGCTACACCTTC. It yields the protein CASSPGTGWGYGYTF.

This rearrangement joins TRBV5-1 to TRBJ1-5; TRBD1 agrees at 9 bases. Germline V CDR1 and CDR2: SGHRS, YFSETQ. The CDR3 contains 15 residues. J lost 1 base, V lost 3 bases, and 2 bases had no gene match. CDR3 residues: CASSWGTGSNQPQHF. CDR3 nucleotide sequence: TGCGCCAGCAGCTGGGGGACAGGGAGCAATCAGCCCCAGCATTTT.

This clonotype has a handful of counts. V gene TRBV12-3 or TRBV12-4 combines with J gene TRBJ1-6; no clear D. This CDR3 is built from 17 residues. V was shortened by 3 bases and J by 0 bases, with 12 bases between the two germline ends. The CDR3 nucleotides read TGTGCCAGCAGTTTGGGCAGCACGAGCTCCTATAATTCACCCCTCCACTTT. Its protein is CASSLGSTSSYNSPLHF.